Presented here are 16 T cell receptor beta chains from one specimen sequenced in a study of T cell clonality in common variable immunodeficiency. The method was immunoSEQ multiplex PCR; TCRdb's version includes in-frame clones alone and lacks a portion of them. The sample shows about 40,000 clones, none of them appearing just once. Sequenced material: peripheral blood mononuclear cells. The receptor set was obtained from a person between 18 and 69 years old in good health.

This clone was seen many times. The read ends 3 residues before the CDR3 terminus; that terminus is restored from the germline J gene. This chain connects TRBV20-1 to TRBJ1-1; D may be TRBD1 (5 bases). The germline gives CDR1 DFQATT, CDR2 SNEGSKA (reference sequence). The CDR3 consists of 14 residues. The V end was cut by 0 bases, the J end by 1 base, with 9 bases between. The CDR3 here is CSARELGRNTEAFF. CDR3 bases read: TGCAGTGCTAGAGAATTGGGGCGGAACACTGAA.

This clone showed up many times. The CDR3 loop reads CSAPNPLSSPYEQYF. Incomplete CDR3 DNA: TGCAGTGCCCCCAACCCTCTATCATCCCCCTACGAG. The chain couples TRBV20-1 to TRBJ2-7; no firm D call. Coverage ceases 3 residues before the CDR3 finishes, and the germline J gene fills in the end. The CDR3 totals 15 residues. The V gene lost 6 bases and the J gene lost 2 bases, with 20 bases spanning the gap. Germline values: CDR1 DFQATT, CDR2 SNEGSKA (reference sequence).

This clone was seen many times. The CDR3 goes on 3 residues after the read ends, and that part is filled in from the germline J gene. V and J are TRBV6-2 or TRBV6-3 and TRBJ2-1, with TRBD1 matching over 9 bases. V dropped 4 bases and J dropped 7; count of bases not matched to a gene: 5. The CDR3 consists of 14 residues. Germline CDR1 reads MNHEY; CDR2 reads SVGEGT. CDR3 DNA (partial): TGTGCCAGCAGTTTCACAGGGGGCGGGAATGAG. It yields the protein CASSFTGGGNE. The full CDR3 sequence reads CASSFTGGGNEQFF.

This clone has a count of ten or more. The read gets to within 3 residues of the CDR3 end, and the germline J gene fills in the rest. The V and J genes are TRBV20-1 and TRBJ2-3; D perhaps matches TRBD2 (5 bases). Trimming cost V 7 bases and J 4 bases, with 15 bases left between them. This CDR3 contains 13 residues. Germline CDR1 reads DFQATT; CDR2 reads SNEGSKA (reference sequence). CDR3 protein: CSVQRVVPDTQYF. Incomplete CDR3 DNA: TGCAGTGTCCAGAGGGTAGTCCCAGATACG.

In this sample, this clone turned up many times. This may come from a read error, since a much larger clone is one base off. Coverage ceases 3 residues before the CDR3 finishes, and the germline J gene fills in the end. The sample carries other DNA sequences with the same CDR3. The V and J genes are TRBV10-3 and TRBJ1-2, with D possibly TRBD1 on 5 matching bases. This CDR3 is built from 14 residues. CDR1 ENHRY and CDR2 SYGVKD come from the germline V gene. The CDR3 DNA, read in part, is TGTGCTATCAGTAGAACCTCTAAAGGGGATGGC. This sequence encodes CAISRTSKGDG. The full CDR3 is CAISRTSKGDGYTF.

The table lists this clone with many counts. The read finishes 3 residues shy of the CDR3 end, and the germline J gene is used to complete it. This chain joins TRBV30 and TRBJ1-2, with D unclear. This CDR3 contains 13 residues. Germline V gene data show CDR1 as GTSNPN and CDR2 as SVGIG (reference sequence). CDR3 protein: CAWSPRAYGDYTF. The CDR3 bases that were read are TGTGCCTGGAGTCCGAGAGCCTATGGTGAC.

This clone was counted many times. The read ends 3 residues shy of where the CDR3 ends; the end is completed using the germline J gene. The V and J genes are TRBV30 and TRBJ1-2; D gene uncertain. CDR1 is GTSNPN, CDR2 SVGIG, per germline (reference sequence). This CDR3 spans 10 amino acids. The CDR3 sequence: CAGLGYGYTF. The DNA read from the CDR3 is TGTGCTGGACTGGGATATGGC.

This clone was counted many times. The read comes to an end 3 residues before the CDR3 does, leaving the germline J gene to fill in the end. The chain carries TRBV5-1 and TRBJ1-6; 10 bases fit TRBD1. Germline-derived CDR1 and CDR2 are SGHRS and YFSETQ. V trimming: 4 bases; J trimming: 4 bases; junction bases outside the gene matches: 2. This CDR3 region has 15 residues. CDR3 sequence: CASSRTGGYNSPLHF. The part of the CDR3 DNA that was read is TGCGCCAGCAGCCGGACAGGGGGTTATAATTCACCC. Combining the CDR3 with reference TRBV5-1 and TRBJ1-6 gives the whole variable domain KAGVTQTPRYLIKTRGQQVTLSCSPISGHRSVSWYQQTPGQGLQFLFEYFSETQRNKGNFPGRFSGRQFSNSRSEMNVSTLELGDSALYLCASSRTGGYNSPLHFGNGTRLTVT.

This clone was seen at least ten times. The CDR3 extends 3 residues past the end of the read, so its final part is completed from the germline J gene. The V and J genes are TRBV2 and TRBJ2-2, with 7 bases that match TRBD1. From germline, CDR1 is SNHLY and CDR2 FYNNEI. V lost 6 bases to trimming and J lost 0 bases; unmatched junction nucleotides: 4. The CDR3 consists of 15 residues. The CDR3: CASRSGTANTGELFF. The CDR3 DNA, read in part, is TGTGCCAGCAGATCCGGGACAGCGAACACCGGGGAG.

This clone has at least ten counts. The CDR3 end falls 3 residues outside the read, so it is completed with the germline J gene. The chain uses TRBV20-1 and TRBJ2-1; the D gene is possibly TRBD2 (6 bases). This CDR3 contains 14 residues. Germline V lookup: CDR1 DFQATT, CDR2 SNEGSKA (reference sequence). V shed 3 bases and J shed 5 bases, with 14 bases lying between them. The CDR3 DNA, read in part, is TGCAGTGCTAGTCCCCTTGGGGGGAACAATGAG. This codes for CSASPLGGNNE. The CDR3, in full, reads CSASPLGGNNEQFF.

This clone appeared many times. Read sequence stops 3 residues before the CDR3 end, and the germline J gene provides the missing end. The chain couples TRBV10-3 to TRBJ2-7; the match to TRBD2 covers 10 bases. The CDR3 is 14 amino acids. The junction had 4 bases not matched to a gene; V was cut back by 6 bases and J by 2 bases. Looked up from germline, CDR1 is ENHRY and CDR2 is SYGVKD. The sequenced part of the CDR3 DNA is TGTGCCATCAGCGAAGCGGGGGGGCCCTACGAG. Protein: CAISEAGGPYE. The CDR3 in its entirety is CAISEAGGPYEQYF.

This clone occurred many times. The read comes to an end 3 residues before the CDR3 does, leaving the germline J gene to fill in the end. The rearrangement links TRBV11-2 to TRBJ1-1, with D maybe TRBD1 (5 bases). There are 14 residues in the CDR3. Trimming cost V 3 bases and J 4 bases, with 12 bases left between them. Germline values: CDR1 SGHAT, CDR2 FQNNGV. CDR3 DNA (partial): TGTGCCAGCAGCTTTGGGGCCTCCAGCACTGAA. Translating it yields CASSFGASSTE. The full CDR3 protein reads CASSFGASSTEAFF.

Only a few counts were recorded for this clone. The missing CDR3 end, 3 residues past where the read stops, is filled in from the germline J gene. This chain connects TRBV20-1 to TRBJ2-7; tentative D call: TRBD2 (5 bases). V shed 1 base and J shed 5 bases, with 12 bases lying between them. CDR3 length equals 13 residues. Germline CDR1 is DFQATT and CDR2 is SNEGSKA (reference sequence). The sequenced CDR3 bases are TGCAGTGCTAGAGGGTTAGCGTGGGACGAG. Its translation is CSARGLAWDE. The full CDR3 protein is CSARGLAWDEQYF.

This clone was observed a few times. The CDR3 extends 3 residues past the end of the read, so its final part is completed from the germline J gene. The chain carries TRBV2 and TRBJ1-6; D perhaps matches TRBD1 (5 bases). CDR1 SNHLY and CDR2 FYNNEI come from the germline V gene. The germline V and J ends were trimmed by 6 bases and 10 bases, with 13 bases remaining between them. The CDR3 is made up of 13 amino acids. The CDR3 spells CASSGGPRSPLHF. CDR3 bases read: TGTGCCAGCAGCGGGGGACCGCGGTCACCC.

This clone was seen at least ten times. The CDR3 sequence: CASSVGTASYEQYF. The part of the CDR3 DNA that was read is TGTGCCAGCAGCGTCGGGACAGCTTCCTACGAG. The V and J genes are TRBV9 and TRBJ2-7; TRBD1 matches at 7 bases. The read stops 3 residues short of the end of the CDR3; the missing end is completed from the germline J gene. The junction had 3 bases not matched to a gene; V was cut back by 2 bases and J by 1 base. CDR1 and CDR2 (germline): SGDLS, YYNGEE. This CDR3 contains 14 residues.

This clone was found many times. The CDR3 extends 3 residues past the end of the read, so its final part is completed from the germline J gene. The chain joins TRBV5-6 to TRBJ1-5; no firm D call. Germline CDR1 reads SGHDT; CDR2 reads YYEEEE. The CDR3 runs 14 residues. V lost 0 bases to trimming and J lost 5 bases, with 9 bases between them. The part of the CDR3 DNA that was read is TGTGCCAGCAGCTTGGGTATCGGGGATCAGCCC. Protein product: CASSLGIGDQP. The whole CDR3 region reads CASSLGIGDQPQHF.